Following are 20 T cell receptor beta chains from one sample sequenced in a study of blood T cell repertoires in COVID-19. Only in-frame clones appear in the TCRdb table, and some are missing; sequencing was by immunoSEQ multiplex PCR. The sample contains approximately 160,000 clones, approximately 78% of which appear only once. The specimen was peripheral blood. The receptors were sampled from a human donor in a cohort sampled during active COVID-19.

The chain employs TRBV30 and TRBJ1-6; 10 bases match TRBD1. From germline, CDR1 is GTSNPN and CDR2 SVGIG (reference sequence). V lost 7 bases to trimming and J lost 7 bases; unmatched junction nucleotides: 4. The CDR3 totals 13 residues. The CDR3 DNA is TGTGCCTACCGGGACAGGGGAAATTCACCCCTCCACTTT. It codes for CAYRDRGNSPLHF.

In this sample, this clone turned up a few times. In DNA form, the CDR3 reads TGTGCCAGCAGTTACTCGCCAGGCTCCTACAATGAGCAGTTCTTC. This translates into CASSYSPGSYNEQFF. The chain has TRBV6-5 and TRBJ2-1, with D hard to call. V was shortened by 0 bases and J by 0 bases, with 6 bases between the two germline ends. The CDR3 extends over 15 amino acids. Germline V lookup: CDR1 MNHEY, CDR2 SVGAGI.

The chain couples TRBV7-2 to TRBJ1-1; D is unresolved. Germline values: CDR1 SGHTA, CDR2 FQGNSA. V dropped 3 bases and J dropped 1 base, with 18 bases sitting between them. The CDR3 loop spans 17 amino acids. CDR3 bases: TGTGCCAGCAGCTTGAGCCAACGGAGTCATAGGAACACTGAAGCTTTCTTT. Its protein product is CASSLSQRSHRNTEAFF.

The CDR3 DNA reads TGTGCCAGCACGAAGACAATGAACACTGAAGCTTTCTTT. This codes for CASTKTMNTEAFF. The chain joins TRBV2 to TRBJ1-1; D is ambiguous. The length of the CDR3 is 13 residues. CDR1 is SNHLY and CDR2 is FYNNEI in the germline V gene. Trimming removed 7 bases from V and 0 bases from J, with 9 bases in between.

This rearrangement joins TRBV19 to TRBJ1-1; no reliable D call. From germline, CDR1 is LNHDA and CDR2 SQIVND (reference sequence). With 6 bases removed from V and 5 bases from J, the gap between germline ends came to 7 bases. The CDR3 sequence is 11 residues long. The CDR3: CASSPGTEAFF. In DNA form, the CDR3 reads TGTGCCAGTAGCCCGGGTACTGAAGCTTTCTTT.

This rearrangement joins TRBV15 to TRBJ1-5; 8 bases match TRBD1. The CDR3 is 16 amino acids. V was pared by 4 bases and J by 2 bases, with 7 bases of the junction left unmatched. The V gene's germline CDR1 is LNHNV and CDR2 YYDKDF (reference sequence). The CDR3: CATSTDRAGRNQPQHF. The CDR3 DNA reads TGTGCCACCAGCACGGACAGGGCCGGGCGCAATCAGCCCCAGCATTTT.

This clone has more than one count but fewer than ten. The chain has TRBV6-5 and TRBJ1-1; D perhaps matches TRBD1 (5 bases). V dropped 7 bases and J dropped 1 base, with 16 bases sitting between them. Germline CDR1 and CDR2: MNHEY and SVGAGI. The CDR3 length is 15 residues. CDR3: CASILLPGGNTEAFF. DNA for the CDR3: TGTGCCAGCATCTTACTCCCGGGGGGGAACACTGAAGCTTTCTTT.

The V gene is TRBV10-3, the J gene TRBJ1-4; 7 nucleotides match TRBD1. V lost 6 bases, J lost 0 bases, and 7 bases stayed unmatched. From germline, CDR1 is ENHRY and CDR2 SYGVKD. The CDR3 sequence is 16 residues long. The CDR3: CAIRQGTGSTNEKLFF. The CDR3 region has the DNA TGTGCCATCAGACAGGGGACGGGATCAACTAATGAAAAACTGTTTTTT.

The rearrangement joins TRBV3-1 (or the pseudogene TRBV3-2) to TRBJ2-3, with TRBD2 identical over 7 bases. The CDR3 covers 15 residues. V was clipped by 3 bases and J by 2 bases; unmatched bases: 5. Germline V gene data show CDR1 as LGHDT and CDR2 as YNNKEL (reference sequence). CDR3 in DNA: TGTGCCAGCAGCCACCCTAGCGGAGCCACAGATACGCAGTATTTT. It specifies CASSHPSGATDTQYF.

The chain couples TRBV11-2 to TRBJ2-7; 7 bases line up with TRBD2. The germline gives CDR1 SGHAT, CDR2 FQNNGV. The CDR3 consists of 16 residues. Trimming took 1 base from V and 5 from J; bases not matched to a gene: 11. CDR3 bases: TGTGCCAGCAGCTTAGGTGCGGGGGACCCTCGGGACGAGCAGTACTTC. It is translated as CASSLGAGDPRDEQYF.

This clone is a singleton in its sample. This chain joins TRBV20-1 and TRBJ1-4; the D gene is possibly TRBD1 (6 bases). CDR3 size: 10 residues. Germline V gene data show CDR1 as DFQATT and CDR2 as SNEGSKA (reference sequence). Between the trimmed V and J ends, which lost 6 bases and 13 bases, there was a span of 12 bases. The CDR3 sequence is CSAPGATLFF. The CDR3 DNA reads as TGCAGTGCCCCAGGGGCAACACTGTTTTTT.

V and J are TRBV30 and TRBJ2-3; 9 bases match TRBD1. With V trimmed by 4 bases and J by 6 bases, 8 bases remained unmatched. The CDR3 extends over 14 amino acids. CDR1 and CDR2 from the germline V gene are GTSNPN and SVGIG (reference sequence). CDR3 amino acids: CAWNWGQGGDTQYF. The CDR3 DNA reads TGTGCCTGGAATTGGGGACAGGGAGGGGATACGCAGTATTTT.

This clone showed up just once. The rearrangement links TRBV6-5 to TRBJ2-1; TRBD1 might be the D (5 bases). Deletions cut 11 bases from V and 0 bases from J, with 11 bases between. The germline V gene has CDR1 MNHEY and CDR2 SVGAGI. There are 13 residues in the CDR3. The CDR3 bases are TGTGCCGGTCGACAGAGCTCCTACAATGAGCAGTTCTTC. Residues: CAGRQSSYNEQFF.

This clone was recorded at least ten times. This sequence joins TRBV27 and TRBJ2-7; 7 bases map to TRBD1. Trimming cost V 6 bases and J 5 bases; bases outside gene matches: 4. The CDR3 is 12 residues long. CDR1 is MNHEY and CDR2 is SMNVEV in the germline V gene (reference sequence). The CDR3 region has the DNA TGTGCCAGCAGGGACAGGACCAACGAGCAGTACTTC. Its translation: CASRDRTNEQYF.

The V and J genes are TRBV14 and TRBJ2-3; D not resolved. There are 17 residues in the CDR3. V shed 1 base and J shed 0 bases, with 14 bases lying between them. Germline V gene data show CDR1 as SGHDN and CDR2 as FVKESK. CDR3 DNA: TGTGCCAGCAGCCAAGGTCGACGGGTACCTAGCACAGATACGCAGTATTTT. Protein product: CASSQGRRVPSTDTQYF.

This chain connects TRBV6-5 to TRBJ2-7; D is unclear. V lost 6 bases to trimming and J lost 7 bases, with 10 bases between them. The length of the CDR3 is 11 residues. Germline V gives CDR1 MNHEY, CDR2 SVGAGI. The CDR3 loop is CASSGGREQYF. The CDR3, as DNA: TGTGCCAGCAGCGGCGGCCGGGAGCAGTACTTC.

The gene calls are TRBV18 and TRBJ1-2, with D possibly being TRBD1 (6 bases). The V gene's germline CDR1 is KGHSH and CDR2 LQKENI. This CDR3 spans 14 amino acids. The ends were cut back, 5 bases at V and 5 bases at J, with 15 bases in the middle. Written as DNA, the CDR3 is TGTGCCAGCTCAGGGGACACATTCGGGTATGGCTACACCTTC. It encodes CASSGDTFGYGYTF. The full variable domain, with the rest looked up from reference TRBV18 and TRBJ1-2, is NAGVMQNPRHLVRRRGQEARLRCSPMKGHSHVYWYRQLPEEGLKFMVYLQKENIIDESGMPKERFSAEFPKEGPSILRIQQVVRGDSAAYFCASSGDTFGYGYTFGSGTRLTVV.

This chain links TRBV6-5 with TRBJ1-2, with D unresolved. The CDR3 is 12 residues long. Germline lookup yields CDR1 MNHEY and CDR2 SVGAGI. The germline V and J ends were trimmed by 6 bases and 1 base, with 6 bases remaining between them. The CDR3 DNA sequence: TGTGCCAGCAGAGAGGGTAACTATGGCTACACCTTC. Protein: CASREGNYGYTF.

The chain is built from TRBV9 and TRBJ2-1; 13 bases map to TRBD2. The junction had 3 bases not matched to a gene; V was cut back by 3 bases and J by 6 bases. Germline assignment: CDR1 SGDLS and CDR2 YYNGEE. The CDR3 consists of 15 residues. Written as DNA, the CDR3 is TGTGCCAGCAGCGCTGGGACTAGCGGGGCCAATGAGCAGTTCTTC. It codes for CASSAGTSGANEQFF.

In its sample, this clone was seen once. The chain recombines TRBV6-2 or TRBV6-3 with TRBJ1-5, with D maybe TRBD1 (6 bases). The CDR3 contains 15 residues. The V gene's germline CDR1 is MNHEY and CDR2 SVGEGT. The V end lost 6 bases, the J end lost 1 base, and 13 bases lay between the germline ends. CDR3: CASSRAGASNQPQHF. The CDR3 nucleotides read TGTGCCAGCAGCCGGGCGGGGGCGAGCAATCAGCCCCAGCATTTT.